This T cell receptor beta chain was sequenced for a study of blood T cell repertoires in COVID-19. The overall study: Whether acute or convalescent, the COVID-19 samples came from the United States, Italy and Spain. PBMCs, B-cell-depleted T cells, or T cells were the source of the cDNA or gDNA that made up the material.

As for this clone: The sample holds other DNA sequences that translate to the same CDR3.

Methods used by the authors: From reference gene primer amplification, estimates of nucleated cell counts were derived. Method: immunoSEQ multiplex PCR; TCRdb's copy keeps in-frame clones and lacks some. The D gene and trimming were derived from the DNA, and the V and J assignments and clone size from that table. The data show some 240,000 clones, roughly 88% seen once. This CDR3 contains 14 residues. V lost 5 bases, J lost 2 bases, and 6 bases stayed unmatched. The V gene's germline CDR1 is SGHRS and CDR2 YFSETQ. The chain couples TRBV5-1 to TRBJ1-2; 7 bases line up with TRBD1. The receptor comes from a woman between 40 and 50 years old who had recovered from COVID-19. Sequencing used peripheral blood. The DNA for the CDR3 is TGCGCCAGCAGTTCCCCGGGACAGAACTATGGCTACACCTTC. As protein: CASSSPGQNYGYTF.